This entry is about one T cell receptor beta chain. The antigen it recognizes is unknown. No qualities accompany the bases; no much larger clone lies one base away. Sequenced on an Illumina NovaSeq 6000. TCR cDNA was synthesized by 5'RACE template switching, through which a universal primer site and unique molecular identifiers were introduced. Priming for cDNA synthesis came from both the TCR alpha and TCR beta constant segments. Two PCR steps were used to amplify libraries, with sample barcodes and sequencing adapters being added in the second step. Sequencing of libraries was performed on Illumina HiSeq 2500 (2x100 bp) or NovaSeq (2x150 bp). The study's own analysis went as follows. Reads were demultiplexed and collapsed into UMI consensus sequences with MIGEC, and V(D)J alignment was performed with MiXCR. Using edgeR on replicate PBMC samples, clonotypes were called vaccine-responding if FDR was below 0.01 and the log2 fold change was above 5 up to day 15. Bulk clonotypes were assigned CD4 or CD8 identity according to which sequenced CD4 or CD8 repertoire held them at higher abundance. TCRdb reprocessing: public reads trimmed at Q25 with fastp, clones called with MiXCR, in-frame beta chains kept. Every entry covers one CDR3 protein and lists the most common genes and DNA from its rows. The V and J calls were determined by TCRdb, not by the authors. This sample has about 340,000 distinct CDR3 sequences in its table, and 9.5% to 15% of those were observed once. Clones ranked in the top ten supply roughly 3.1% of the sample.

Relative to germline, V is missing 4 bases and J is missing 0 bases, with 4 bases of the junction outside any gene match. The CDR3 measures 16 amino acids from cysteine to phenylalanine. Only the CDR3 part of the read is kept: 48 bases, read in frame from the first base. The germline V gene gives CDR1 as SGHTA and CDR2 as FQGNSA. This entry is derived from a study of T cells after yellow fever vaccination (dated by TCRdb to between 2017 and 2020). In the study overall: The SMART-Seq v4 Ultra Low Input RNA kit was used to prepare libraries from fractions with low cell numbers. To follow T-cell clones before and after primary and booster YFV17D yellow fever vaccination, bulk TCR alpha and beta repertoires were sequenced over time. Two healthy male donors, one aged 18 to 29 and one aged 30 to 40 years, made up the cohort. Blood was collected at multiple timepoints before and after primary and secondary immunization, and bulk PBMC replicates and cell subsets were isolated.

In light of the paper, this sample's treatment or condition label describes: live attenuated yellow fever vaccine strain. PBMCs were isolated from peripheral blood using a standard Ficoll-Paque protocol. CD4 and CD8 T-cell fractions were isolated with Dynabeads CD4 and CD8 positive selection kits. TriZol was used to extract RNA from bulk PBMCs, from CD4 and CD8 fractions, and from dextramer-positive and dextramer-negative fractions. Results and caveats for the whole study, not just this receptor: After the booster, most of the clones that had expanded following primary vaccination were detected again (approximately 96% of CD4 and around 90% of CD8), which suggests that memory was broadly maintained. A small share of clonotypes was detected in both CD4 and CD8 compartments, with the overlap likely arising from convergent recombination. The study included only a couple of donors, which limits how far the findings can be generalized. Compared with the primary T-cell response, the secondary T-cell response was weaker but faster, peaking on day 5 rather than day 15. FACS-sorted repertoires could contain abundant contaminating clonotypes from the bulk population, so computational filtering was required.

The sequenced sample was CD4+ T cells sorted from PBMCs, obtained 15 days after the yellow fever booster vaccination. The sequence came from a man between 18 and 29 years old who received the YFV17D yellow fever vaccine. This receptor chain uses TRBV7-2 and TRBJ1-3, with 9 bases matching TRBD1. For the CDR3, the sequence is CASSYTTGGSGNTIYF. The DNA sequence is TGTGCCAGCAGCTATACGACAGGGGGCTCTGGAAACACCATATATTTT.